The subject of this entry is one T cell receptor (beta chain). CDR3 length: 17 residues. V dropped 1 base and J dropped 0 bases, with 13 bases sitting between them. Germline CDR1 and CDR2: LGHDT and YNNKEL (reference sequence). These data originate in a study of blood T cell repertoires in COVID-19. Assay used: immunoSEQ multiplex PCR; TCRdb lists only in-frame clones, some missing. Of some 130,000 clones listed, 88% are singletons. This clonotype originated in a man over 45 with acute or convalescent COVID-19. This sequence joins TRBV3-1 (or the pseudogene TRBV3-2) and TRBJ1-3, with a tentative D call TRBD1 (5 bases). The sequenced sample was peripheral blood. CDR3 protein: CASSQGIAGHSGNTIYF. CDR3 nucleotide sequence: TGTGCCAGCAGCCAAGGTATAGCAGGGCACTCTGGAAACACCATATATTTT.